The 14 T cell receptor delta chains given below trace back to one sample, sequenced in a study of gamma-delta chains in newborns, infants, children. TCRdb reanalysed the reads with CATT. Among around 5,000 delta-chain clones listed, roughly 15% were seen once. Sequenced material: blood, taken at baseline. These receptors were collected from a child who was a newborn, infant or young child, either healthy, febrile or measles-vaccinated (not recorded which).

This clone was detected many times. CDR3 nucleotide sequence: TGTGCTCTTGGGGAAGAGGAGGTATTCCGGGCTCGCCCCTGGGGGATCAGGGACACCCGACAGATGTTTTTC. Amino acid sequence: CALGEEEVFRARPWGIRDTRQMFF. The chain uses TRDV1 and TRDJ3; 9 bases align to TRDD3. Trimming removed 2 bases from V and 5 bases from J; junction bases left unmatched: 25. The germline gives CDR1 TSWWSYY, CDR2 QGS. CDR3 size: 24 residues.

This clone ranks as medium-sized. J is TRDJ3 and V is TRDV1; 12 bases fit TRDD3. Germline assignment: CDR1 TSWWSYY and CDR2 QGS. V was pared by 0 bases and J by 2 bases, with 20 bases of the junction left unmatched. CDR3 length: 25 residues. The CDR3 spells CALGELERDPYWGILDPWDTRQMFF. The CDR3 bases are TGTGCTCTTGGGGAACTAGAAAGAGACCCGTACTGGGGGATACTAGACCCCTGGGACACCCGACAGATGTTTTTC.

A few counts support this clone. The chain carries TRDV1 and TRDJ1; D gene ambiguous. The CDR3 loop spans 17 amino acids. V dropped 2 bases and J dropped 6 bases, with 22 bases sitting between them. Per germline, CDR1 TSWWSYY and CDR2 QGS. The CDR3 coding sequence is TGTGCTCTTGGGGAATTCACCCGCGAGTCCCACCCTTATAAACTCATCTTT. Its protein product is CALGEFTRESHPYKLIF.

This clone was seen ten or more times. This chain links TRDV3 with TRDJ1, with 13 bases matching TRDD3. The CDR3 is 26 amino acids. The V gene's germline CDR1 is TVYSNPD and CDR2 GDNSRS (reference sequence). V gave up 3 bases and J gave up 0 bases; unmatched junction bases: 37. CDR3 coding DNA: TGTGCCTTCCGAACCTTCCTACTACACTGGGGGATACGCGGACTAGGGGGTCGTTCGTACACCGATAAACTCATCTTT. Translation: CAFRTFLLHWGIRGLGGRSYTDKLIF.

Sample share makes this clone medium-sized. DNA for the CDR3: TGTGCCTGTGACTTAATGGGGGATACTGGCTCCTGGGACACCCGACAGATGTTTTTC. Its translation is CACDLMGDTGSWDTRQMFF. This rearrangement joins TRDV2 to TRDJ3; the match to TRDD3 covers 10 bases. Unmatched junction bases numbered 7, after V lost 3 bases and J lost 0 bases. Germline values: CDR1 GEAIGNYY, CDR2 EKD. The CDR3 is made up of 19 amino acids.

This chain uses TRDV1 with TRDJ1; 9 bases match TRDD3. There are 23 residues in the CDR3. CDR1 is TSWWSYY and CDR2 is QGS in the germline V gene. Losses at the gene ends were 4 bases for V and 2 bases for J; bases not matched to a gene: 29. The CDR3 sequence is CALGVTFGSFPLLLGDRTDKLIF. Here the CDR3 DNA reads TGTGCTCTTGGGGTAACCTTCGGGAGCTTCCCCCTCCTACTGGGGGACCGTACCGATAAACTCATCTTT.

There are a few counts of this clone. This chain joins TRDV1 and TRDJ1; 10 nucleotides agree with TRDD3. CDR1 TSWWSYY and CDR2 QGS come from the germline V gene. J was trimmed by 0 bases and V by 3 bases; bases with no gene match: 37. The CDR3 has 27 residues. In nucleotides, the CDR3 is TGTGCTCTTGGGGAGGTGGGGGCTTTCCCCGCACCTATACTGGGGGATCGGGTTTTTCTCTACACCGATAAACTCATCTTT. It translates to CALGEVGAFPAPILGDRVFLYTDKLIF.

In its sample, this clone was seen a few times. The chain has TRDV1 and TRDJ2, with 7 bases that match TRDD3. This CDR3 is built from 21 residues. Germline V gives CDR1 TSWWSYY, CDR2 QGS. V lost 5 bases to trimming and J lost 6 bases; unmatched junction nucleotides: 27. The CDR3 loop is CALGIQYWGPLAIWTAAQLFF. CDR3 coding DNA: TGTGCTCTTGGGATACAGTACTGGGGCCCTTTAGCGATTTGGACGGCAGCACAACTCTTCTTT.

Concerning this clone itself: A single base separates this from a much larger clone, so it may be a read error. The sample holds other DNA sequences that translate to the same CDR3. The chain has TRDV1 and TRDJ1, with a tentative D call TRDD1 (5 bases). Germline V gene data show CDR1 as TSWWSYY and CDR2 as QGS. This CDR3 is 12 amino acids long. CDR3 region: CALVNRKGKLIF. The CDR3 nucleotides are TGTGCCCTAGTGAATAGGAAGGGTAAACTCATCTTT.

This clone qualifies as medium-sized (0.01 to 0.1%). This rearrangement joins TRDV3 to TRDJ1; TRDD2 matches at 9 bases. The ends lost 3 bases at V and 1 base at J; junction bases unmatched: 27. The CDR3 extends over 21 amino acids. The germline V gene has CDR1 TVYSNPD and CDR2 GDNSRS (reference sequence). CDR3 amino acids: CALAVPAFLLGLEVSTDKLIF. The CDR3 DNA is TGTGCCTTGGCTGTTCCCGCCTTCCTACTGGGGCTGGAGGTTAGCACCGATAAACTCATCTTT. The full variable domain, rest sourced from reference TRDV3 and TRDJ1, is CDKVTQSSPDQTVASGSEVVLLCTYDTVYSNPDLFWYRIRPDYSFQFVFYGDNSRSEGADFTQGRFSVKHILTQKAFHLVISPVRTEDSATYYCALAVPAFLLGLEVSTDKLIFGKGTRVTVEP.

The sample holds a few counts of this clone. The chain has TRDV3 and TRDJ1; D perhaps matches TRDD3 (6 bases). V was pared by 2 bases and J by 0 bases, with 19 bases between. The germline V gene encodes CDR1 TVYSNPD and CDR2 GDNSRS (reference sequence). The CDR3 sequence is 16 residues long. CDR3 nucleotides: TGTGCCTTTCCTACAGACGGGGATTTGCACACCGATAAACTCATCTTT. Its translation is CAFPTDGDLHTDKLIF.

The rearrangement joins TRDV1 to TRDJ1; TRDD3 aligns across 11 bases. V lost 2 bases to trimming and J lost 0 bases; unmatched junction nucleotides: 32. The CDR3 sequence is 26 residues long. Germline CDR1 reads TSWWSYY; CDR2 reads QGS. The DNA of the CDR3 is TGTGCTCTTGGGGAATCCCCCCTTCGTAACCGATGGTGGGGGATACGCCAGGAAGGGTACACCGATAAACTCATCTTT. It is translated as CALGESPLRNRWWGIRQEGYTDKLIF.

By share, this clone counts as medium-sized. The V gene is TRDV1, the J gene TRDJ1; 13 bases align to TRDD3. Germline values: CDR1 TSWWSYY, CDR2 QGS. V lost 1 base, J lost 0 bases, and 17 bases stayed unmatched. The CDR3 is 22 amino acids. The CDR3 nucleotides read TGTGCTCTTGGGGAACGATACCGGATAACTGGGGGATACGCGACCCACACCGATAAACTCATCTTT. It codes for CALGERYRITGGYATHTDKLIF.

In regard to this clone: Distinct nucleotide sequences in the sample also encode this CDR3. The chain links TRDV1 to TRDJ1; TRDD3 aligns across 8 bases. With 1 base clipped from V and 0 bases from J, the junction kept 25 bases outside the gene matches. Germline CDR1 and CDR2: TSWWSYY and QGS. The CDR3 spans 23 residues. CDR3 sequence: CALGEPESVVVWGTLWYTDKLIF. The DNA of the CDR3 is TGTGCTCTTGGGGAACCGGAGAGCGTCGTCGTCTGGGGGACCCTGTGGTACACCGATAAACTCATCTTT.